The entry that follows covers one T cell receptor beta chain sequence. The data were taken from a study of blood T cell repertoires in COVID-19. In the study overall: Collection of acute and convalescent COVID-19 samples took place in the United States, Italy and Spain. Sources were T cells, B-cell-depleted T cells, or PBMCs; the material itself was cDNA or gDNA.

This CDR3 has 16 residues. Trimming shortened V by 3 bases and J by 0 bases, and 14 bases separated the two germline ends. Germline V gene lookup returns CDR1 LNHDA and CDR2 SQIVND (reference sequence). In the original processing: Amplification of reference gene primers was used by the study to estimate nucleated cell counts. Using immunoSEQ multiplex PCR, the repertoire was profiled, and TCRdb retains in-frame clones only, with some absent. That table is the source of V, J and clone size, and D and trimming were worked out from the DNA. The table has about 500,000 clones, 89% seen once. This chain links TRBV19 with TRBJ1-1; unclear D gene. Sequencing was done on a sample of peripheral blood. The source is a man aged 18-30 years with COVID-19, enrolled during active disease. For the CDR3, the DNA is TGTGCCAGTAGTATCGCATTGAGAGGTATGAACACTGAAGCTTTCTTT. Its protein is CASSIALRGMNTEAFF.